This entry lists 15 T cell receptor beta chains sequenced from one sample in a study of shared clonotypes between healthy human individuals. The data were produced by immunoSEQ multiplex PCR, yet TCRdb's version contains in-frame clones alone and is incomplete. This table has about 1.5 million clones, 95% to 99% appearing once. The specimen sequenced was naive CD4+ T cells sorted from blood. Subset in this sample: CD45RA+ positively selected. The receptors shown here come from a man aged 25 to 45 in good health.

The chain combines TRBV7-9 with TRBJ2-7, with 11 bases fitting TRBD2. The length of the CDR3 is 16 residues. After removal of 0 bases from V and 6 bases from J, the junction contained 7 bases not matched to a gene. Per the germline V gene, CDR1 is SEHNR and CDR2 is FQNEAQ (reference sequence). For the CDR3, the DNA is TGTGCCAGCAGCTTAGCGGGAACTAGCGGGAGAAGCGAGCAGTACTTC. It encodes CASSLAGTSGRSEQYF.

This rearrangement joins TRBV30 to TRBJ1-2, with no clear D. This CDR3 comprises 15 residues. V was clipped by 2 bases and J by 6 bases, with 19 bases between them. CDR1 is GTSNPN and CDR2 is SVGIG in the germline V gene (reference sequence). The CDR3 nucleotides are TGTGCCTGGAGTTGGGTCGGAGGCACTAGAGATGGCTACACCTTC. Amino acids: CAWSWVGGTRDGYTF.

The V call is TRBV7-9, the J call TRBJ1-4; D is possibly TRBD1 (5 bases). CDR3 size: 14 residues. Germline assignment: CDR1 SEHNR and CDR2 FQNEAQ (reference sequence). V lost 10 bases, J lost 7 bases, and 19 bases lay in between. CDR3 nucleotides: TGTGCCACAGGGCCCACTGGTCTACGTGAAAAACTGTTTTTT. Translation gives CATGPTGLREKLFF.

This chain joins TRBV28 and TRBJ1-1; TRBD1 matches 8 bases. Germline assignment: CDR1 MDHEN and CDR2 SYDVKM. The J segment lost 4 bases and the V segment lost 5 bases, leaving 12 bases of the junction unmatched. This CDR3 comprises 16 residues. In DNA, the CDR3 is TGTGCCAGCAGTCCCGGGACAGGCCAACCGCGCACTGAAGCTTTCTTT. Translation gives CASSPGTGQPRTEAFF. The full variable domain, completed using reference TRBV28 and TRBJ1-1, is DVKVTQSSRYLVKRTGEKVFLECVQDMDHENMFWYRQDPGLGLRLIYFSYDVKMKEKGDIPEGYSVSREKKERFSLILESASTNQTSMYLCASSPGTGQPRTEAFFGQGTRLTVV.

V usage is TRBV10-3 and J usage is TRBJ2-6; 8 bases are a match to TRBD1. The germline CDR1 and CDR2 sequences are ENHRY and SYGVKD. This CDR3 spans 17 amino acids. V shed 11 bases and J 0 bases; nucleotides not matched to a gene: 12. The DNA for the CDR3 is TGTGCCGTAATTAGGACAGGGCCACCCTCTGGGGCCAACGTCCTGACTTTC. It yields the protein CAVIRTGPPSGANVLTF.

On this clone itself: Other nucleotide sequences in the sample specify the same CDR3. The V and J genes are TRBV18 and TRBJ2-5; D unresolved. This CDR3 contains 13 residues. V shed 2 bases and J shed 5 bases, with 9 bases lying between them. Germline V gene lookup returns CDR1 KGHSH and CDR2 LQKENI. This chain's CDR3 is CASSPGVRETQYF. CDR3 in DNA: TGTGCCAGCTCACCAGGGGTTCGGGAGACCCAGTACTTC.

This clone was recorded once. The chain recombines TRBV28 with TRBJ2-2; 7 bases are a match to TRBD1. CDR1 is MDHEN, CDR2 SYDVKM, per germline. The CDR3 contains 13 residues. J gave up 6 bases and V 5 bases, and 3 bases lay outside the gene matches. This CDR3 is CASSQGVPGELFF. CDR3 DNA sequence: TGTGCCAGCAGTCAGGGGGTACCCGGGGAGCTGTTTTTT.

The rearrangement joins TRBV6-5 to TRBJ2-1; D assignment may be TRBD1 or TRBD2 (5 bases each). Trimming took 3 bases from V and 6 from J, leaving 15 bases between them. Germline V gene lookup returns CDR1 MNHEY and CDR2 SVGAGI. This CDR3 comprises 15 residues. The CDR3 coding sequence is TGTGCCAGCAGTTATTCCACGGGGACCGCCAATGAGCAGTTCTTC. Its translation: CASSYSTGTANEQFF.

The chain carries TRBV7-8 and TRBJ2-5; a weak D match, TRBD2 (6 bases). The CDR3 loop spans 16 amino acids. Germline-derived CDR1 and CDR2 are SGHVS and FQNEAQ. V was clipped by 7 bases and J by 0 bases, with 18 bases between them. In nucleotides, the CDR3 is TGTGCCAGCAAACGGACTGTTTGGGACTACCAAGAGACCCAGTACTTC. Its protein is CASKRTVWDYQETQYF.

The rearrangement joins TRBV10-2 to TRBJ2-2, with TRBD1 as a possible D gene (5 bases). Deletions cut 5 bases from V and 6 bases from J, with 16 bases between. CDR1 and CDR2 (germline): WSHSY, SAAADI. The CDR3 length is 15 residues. The CDR3 loop is CASSRNPEGAGELFF. The CDR3 region has the DNA TGCGCCAGCAGTAGGAATCCCGAAGGGGCCGGGGAGCTGTTTTTT.

This clone occurred once. This chain links TRBV5-4 with TRBJ2-7, with 10 bases lining up with TRBD2. This CDR3 region has 16 residues. CDR1 is SGHNT, CDR2 YYREEE, per germline (reference sequence). After removal of 0 bases from V and 3 bases from J, the junction contained 6 bases not matched to a gene. For the CDR3, the DNA is TGTGCCAGCAGCTTGGGGCTAGCGGGAGTAGTCTACGAGCAGTACTTC. It is translated as CASSLGLAGVVYEQYF.

The rearrangement joins TRBV7-9 to TRBJ2-7, with 8 nucleotides matching TRBD1. This CDR3 has 16 residues. From germline, CDR1 is SEHNR and CDR2 FQNEAQ (reference sequence). V dropped 5 bases and J dropped 6; count of bases not matched to a gene: 15. The DNA of the CDR3 is TGTGCCAGCAGCACACTCGCCGCGGCAGGGGGCTCCGAGCAGTACTTC. The encoded protein is CASSTLAAAGGSEQYF.

This CDR3 reads CASQSSAYYEQYF. Here the CDR3 DNA reads TGTGCCAGCCAATCGTCAGCTTACTACGAGCAGTACTTC. The chain employs TRBV6-1 and TRBJ2-7; D is ambiguous. The CDR3 covers 13 residues. CDR1 MNHNS and CDR2 SASEGT come from the germline V gene. V was trimmed by 8 bases and J by 3 bases, leaving 14 bases between them.

The chain is built from TRBV5-8 and TRBJ2-7, with TRBD2 identical over 13 bases. J gave up 6 bases and V 4 bases, and 10 bases lay outside the gene matches. CDR1 is SGHTS and CDR2 is YDEGEE in the germline V gene. The CDR3 has 16 amino acids. The CDR3 DNA sequence: TGTGCCAGCAGCCCCTGGACTAGCGGGAGAGTGTTCGAGCAGTACTTC. Translating gives CASSPWTSGRVFEQYF.

The gene calls are TRBV9 and TRBJ2-5; 7 nucleotides match TRBD2. Germline V gene data show CDR1 as SGDLS and CDR2 as YYNGEE. The J segment lost 5 bases and the V segment lost 0 bases, leaving 13 bases of the junction unmatched. The CDR3 is 17 residues long. CDR3 DNA sequence: TGTGCCAGCAGCGTAGCTACTTGGGGAGGGGCTCAGGAGACCCAGTACTTC. It yields the protein CASSVATWGGAQETQYF.